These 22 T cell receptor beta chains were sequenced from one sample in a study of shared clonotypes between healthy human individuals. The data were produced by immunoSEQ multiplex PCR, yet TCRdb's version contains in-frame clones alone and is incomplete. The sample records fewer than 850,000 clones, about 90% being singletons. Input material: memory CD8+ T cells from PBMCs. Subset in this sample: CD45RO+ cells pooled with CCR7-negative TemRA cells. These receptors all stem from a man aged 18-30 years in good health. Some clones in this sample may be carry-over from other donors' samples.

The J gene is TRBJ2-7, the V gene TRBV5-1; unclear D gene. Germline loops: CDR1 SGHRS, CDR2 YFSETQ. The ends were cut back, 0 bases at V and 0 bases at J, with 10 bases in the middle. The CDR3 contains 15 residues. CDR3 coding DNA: TGCGCCAGCAGCTTGGAGCCGGAGAGCTCCTACGAGCAGTACTTC. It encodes CASSLEPESSYEQYF.

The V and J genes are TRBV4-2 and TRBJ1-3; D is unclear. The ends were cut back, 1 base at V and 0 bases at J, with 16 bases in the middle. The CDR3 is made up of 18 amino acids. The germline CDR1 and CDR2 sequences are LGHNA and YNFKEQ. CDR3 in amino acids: CASSQVGELTLSGNTIYF. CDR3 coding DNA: TGTGCCAGCAGCCAAGTTGGGGAACTTACTCTCTCTGGAAACACCATATATTTT.

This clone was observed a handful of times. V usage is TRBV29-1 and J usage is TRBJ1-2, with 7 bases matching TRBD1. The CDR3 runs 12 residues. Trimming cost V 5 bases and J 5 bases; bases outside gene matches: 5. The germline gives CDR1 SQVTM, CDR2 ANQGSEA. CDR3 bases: TGCAGCGTTATCGACAGGGAGTATGGCTACACCTTC. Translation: CSVIDREYGYTF.

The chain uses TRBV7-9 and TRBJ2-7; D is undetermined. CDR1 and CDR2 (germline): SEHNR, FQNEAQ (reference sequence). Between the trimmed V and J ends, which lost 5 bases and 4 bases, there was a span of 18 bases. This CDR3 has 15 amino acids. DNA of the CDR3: TGTGCCAGCAGCGACGACCAGACTCACCAATACGAGCAGTACTTC. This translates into CASSDDQTHQYEQYF.

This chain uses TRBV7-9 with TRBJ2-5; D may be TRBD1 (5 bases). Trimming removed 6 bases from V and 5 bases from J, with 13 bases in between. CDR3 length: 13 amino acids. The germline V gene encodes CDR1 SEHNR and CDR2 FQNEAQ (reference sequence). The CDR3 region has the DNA TGTGCCAGCAGAGCAGGGTTGGGCGAGACCCAGTACTTC. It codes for CASRAGLGETQYF.

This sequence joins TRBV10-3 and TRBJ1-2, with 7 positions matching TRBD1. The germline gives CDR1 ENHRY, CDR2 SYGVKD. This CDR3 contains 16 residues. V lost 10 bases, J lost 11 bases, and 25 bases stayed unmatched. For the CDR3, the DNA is TGTGCCACAGGACAGGCCGACGTTTCCCTCAGCGATTGTTACACCTTC. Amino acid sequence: CATGQADVSLSDCYTF.

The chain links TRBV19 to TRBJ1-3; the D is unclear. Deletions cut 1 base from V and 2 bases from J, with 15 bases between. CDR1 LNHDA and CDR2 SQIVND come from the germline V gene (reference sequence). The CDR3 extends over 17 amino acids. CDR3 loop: CASSIVFEASPGNTIYF. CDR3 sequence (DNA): TGTGCCAGTAGTATAGTGTTTGAGGCTTCCCCTGGAAACACCATATATTTT.

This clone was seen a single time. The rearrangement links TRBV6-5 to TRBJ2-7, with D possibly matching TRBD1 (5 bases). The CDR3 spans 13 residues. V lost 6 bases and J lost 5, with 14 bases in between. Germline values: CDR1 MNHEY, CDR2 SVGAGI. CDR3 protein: CASSPTATDEQYF. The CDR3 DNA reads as TGTGCCAGCAGCCCCACCGCGACAGACGAGCAGTACTTC.

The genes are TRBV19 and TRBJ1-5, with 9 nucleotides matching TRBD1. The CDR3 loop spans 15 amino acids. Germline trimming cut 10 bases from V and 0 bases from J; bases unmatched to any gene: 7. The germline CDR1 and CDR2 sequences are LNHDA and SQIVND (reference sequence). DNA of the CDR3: TGTGCCACCGGGACAGGGATCTATAGCAATCAGCCCCAGCATTTT. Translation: CATGTGIYSNQPQHF.

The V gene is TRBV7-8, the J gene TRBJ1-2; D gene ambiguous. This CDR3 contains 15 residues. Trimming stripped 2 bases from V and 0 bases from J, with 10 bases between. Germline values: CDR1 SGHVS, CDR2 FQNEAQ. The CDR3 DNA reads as TGTGCCAGCAGCTTACGGGGAAAAGCTAACTATGGCTACACCTTC. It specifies CASSLRGKANYGYTF. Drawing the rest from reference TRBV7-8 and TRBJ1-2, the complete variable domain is GAGVSQSPRYKVAKRGQDVALRCDPISGHVSLFWYQQALGQGPEFLTYFQNEAQLDKSGLPSDRFFAERPEGSVSTLKIQRTQQEDSAVYLCASSLRGKANYGYTFGSGTRLTVV.

The CDR3 DNA follows: TGTGCCTCCCGACTAGTAAACGGGGAGCTGTTTTTT. As protein: CASRLVNGELFF. The chain recombines TRBV7-9 with TRBJ2-2; weak D call: TRBD2 (6 bases). V was shortened by 11 bases and J by 7 bases, with 14 bases between the two germline ends. Germline-derived CDR1 and CDR2 are SEHNR and FQNEAQ (reference sequence). This CDR3 is built from 12 residues.

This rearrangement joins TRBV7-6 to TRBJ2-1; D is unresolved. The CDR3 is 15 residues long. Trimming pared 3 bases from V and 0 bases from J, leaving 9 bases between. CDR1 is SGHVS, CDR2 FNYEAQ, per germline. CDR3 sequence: CASSLDGSSYNEQFF. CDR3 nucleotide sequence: TGTGCCAGCAGCTTGGACGGTAGCTCCTACAATGAGCAGTTCTTC.

CDR3 coding DNA: TGCGCCAGCAGCCAAGATCGGGGACTAGCGGGAGCATTCTACGAGCAGTACTTC. It yields the protein CASSQDRGLAGAFYEQYF. The V and J genes are TRBV4-3 and TRBJ2-7; 14 bases fit TRBD2. From germline, CDR1 is LGHNA and CDR2 YSLEER. V lost 0 bases and J lost 3; bases outside the gene matches: 7. The CDR3 sequence is 18 residues long.

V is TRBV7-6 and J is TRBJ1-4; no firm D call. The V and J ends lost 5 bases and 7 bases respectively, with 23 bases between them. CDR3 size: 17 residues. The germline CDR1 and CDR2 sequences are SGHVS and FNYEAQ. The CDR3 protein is CASSPGRASERSEKLFF. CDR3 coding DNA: TGTGCCAGCAGCCCCGGCCGGGCCTCCGAAAGAAGTGAAAAACTGTTTTTT.

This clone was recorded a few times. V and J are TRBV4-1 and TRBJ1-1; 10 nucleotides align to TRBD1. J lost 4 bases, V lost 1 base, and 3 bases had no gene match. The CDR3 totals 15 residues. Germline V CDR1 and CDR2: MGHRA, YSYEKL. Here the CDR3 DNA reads TGCGCCAGCAGCCAAGGCGGACAGGGGGGCACTGAAGCTTTCTTT. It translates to CASSQGGQGGTEAFF.

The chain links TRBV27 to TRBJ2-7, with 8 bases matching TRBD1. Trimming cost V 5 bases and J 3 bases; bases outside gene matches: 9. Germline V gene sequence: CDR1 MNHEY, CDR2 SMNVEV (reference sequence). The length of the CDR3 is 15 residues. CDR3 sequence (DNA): TGTGCCAGCAGTACCACGGGACAGGCTGGCTACGAGCAGTACTTC. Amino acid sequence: CASSTTGQAGYEQYF.

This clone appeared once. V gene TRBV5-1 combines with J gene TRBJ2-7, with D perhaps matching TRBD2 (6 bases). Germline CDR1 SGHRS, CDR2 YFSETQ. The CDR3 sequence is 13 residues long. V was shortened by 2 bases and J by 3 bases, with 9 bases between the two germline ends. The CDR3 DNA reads TGCGCCAGCAGCTTTGGCGGGAACTACGAGCAGTACTTC. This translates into CASSFGGNYEQYF. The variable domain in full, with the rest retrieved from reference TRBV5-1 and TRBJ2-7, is KAGVTQTPRYLIKTRGQQVTLSCSPISGHRSVSWYQQTPGQGLQFLFEYFSETQRNKGNFPGRFSGRQFSNSRSEMNVSTLELGDSALYLCASSFGGNYEQYFGPGTRLTVT.

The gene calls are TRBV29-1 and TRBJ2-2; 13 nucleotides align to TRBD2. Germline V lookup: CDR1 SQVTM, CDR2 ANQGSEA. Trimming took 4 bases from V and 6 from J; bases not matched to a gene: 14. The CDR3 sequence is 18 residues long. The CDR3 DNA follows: TGCAGCGTTGCGGGACTAGCGGGACAGGCACATATCTCCGGGGAGCTGTTTTTT. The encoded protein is CSVAGLAGQAHISGELFF.

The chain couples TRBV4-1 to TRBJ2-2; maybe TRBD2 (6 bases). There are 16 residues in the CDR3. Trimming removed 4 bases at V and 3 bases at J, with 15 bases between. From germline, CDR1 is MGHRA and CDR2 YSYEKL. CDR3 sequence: CASSPERWGDTGELFF. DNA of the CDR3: TGCGCCAGCAGCCCCGAGCGGTGGGGGGACACCGGGGAGCTGTTTTTT.

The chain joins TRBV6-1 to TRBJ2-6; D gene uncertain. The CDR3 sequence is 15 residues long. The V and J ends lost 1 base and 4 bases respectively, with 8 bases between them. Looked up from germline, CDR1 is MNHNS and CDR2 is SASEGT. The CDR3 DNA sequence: TGTGCCAGCAGTGAAGGGCCAGCAGGGGCCAACGTCCTGACTTTC. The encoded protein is CASSEGPAGANVLTF.

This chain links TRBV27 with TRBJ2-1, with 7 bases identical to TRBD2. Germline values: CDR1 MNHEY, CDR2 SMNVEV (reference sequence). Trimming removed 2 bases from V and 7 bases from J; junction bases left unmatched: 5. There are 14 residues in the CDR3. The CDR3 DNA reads TGTGCCAGCAGTTTAGGCCGGGAGGCGAATGAGCAGTTCTTC. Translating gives CASSLGREANEQFF.

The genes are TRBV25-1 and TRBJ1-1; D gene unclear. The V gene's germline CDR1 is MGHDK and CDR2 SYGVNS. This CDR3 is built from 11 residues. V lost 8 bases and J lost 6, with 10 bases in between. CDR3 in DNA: TGTGCCAGCGTTCTAAGCGCTGAAGCTTTCTTT. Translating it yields CASVLSAEAFF. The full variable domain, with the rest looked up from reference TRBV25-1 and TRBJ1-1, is EADIYQTPRYLVIGTGKKITLECSQTMGHDKMYWYQQDPGMELHLIHYSYGVNSTEKGDLSSESTVSRIRTEHFPLTLESARPSHTSQYLCASVLSAEAFFGQGTRLTVV.